This TCR beta chain stems from a study of shared clonotypes between healthy human individuals. Terminally differentiated effector memory CD45RA+ cells were excluded from the naive CD8 cells, which were CD45RO-negative and positively selected for CCR7. The study drew its donors from healthy HIV-negative adults without recent acute infections or vaccinations. In replicate PCRs of sorted subsets, about 220 ng DNA, approximately 30,000 T cell genomes, was used. Assay used: immunoSEQ multiplex PCR; TCRdb lists only in-frame clones, some missing. The table has about 2 million clones, over 85% seen once. The V gene's germline CDR1 is SGHRS and CDR2 YFSETQ. The CDR3 consists of 16 residues. The J segment lost 11 bases and the V segment lost 4 bases, leaving 17 bases of the junction unmatched.

The source of this sequence is a man aged 18 to 30 in good health. The sample taken for sequencing was naive CD8+ T cells sorted from blood. The chain carries TRBV5-1 and TRBJ1-4; 7 bases align to TRBD1. Here the CDR3 DNA reads TGCGCCAGCAGCCCCGGGACAGCTCTTAATGATTGGAAACTGTTTTTT. Protein sequence: CASSPGTALNDWKLFF.